Shown below are 5 T cell receptor beta chains from a single sample sequenced in a study of tumor-infiltrating lymphocytes in primary liver carcinoma. Synthesis of TCR beta cDNA was carried out from 450 to 650 ng total RNA with a constant-region primer. The TCR beta library was amplified through three nested multiplex PCR rounds in a modified ARM-PCR procedure. For roughly 11 cycles apiece, the opening two PCR rounds ran with TRBV1-TRBV30 forward primers and a C-beta reverse primer. TCRdb itself ran the multiplex PCR reads through MiXCR, one entry per CDR3 protein. This sample has more than 70,000 distinct CDR3 sequences, with 69% found just once. Between about 18 and 33 mg of unsorted bulk tissue served as the source from which RNA and DNA were co-extracted. Input material: tumor-adjacent normal liver tissue. The origin of the receptors is a middle-aged man with primary liver carcinoma and hepatitis B virus infection.

This chain uses TRBV12-3 or TRBV12-4 with TRBJ1-2; TRBD1 matches 11 bases. The CDR3 has 13 residues. The V segment lost 4 bases and the J segment 10 bases; nucleotides outside the gene matches: 5. DNA of the CDR3: TGTGCCAGCAGTTCCAGGGACAGGGGGGACTACACCTTC. The encoded protein is CASSSRDRGDYTF.

In the case of this clonotype: A read error is possible here, since a much larger clone lies one base away. The gene calls are TRBV11-2 and TRBJ2-1, with D hard to call. Germline CDR1 is SGHAT and CDR2 is FQNNGV. This CDR3 is 16 amino acids long. Trimming removed 8 bases from V and 8 bases from J, with 25 bases in between. The CDR3 region has the DNA TGTGCCAGCCGCTCGCGCCCCAGCGAGAGGATCTATGAGCAGTTCTTC. Translating gives CASRSRPSERIYEQFF. Combining the CDR3 with reference TRBV11-2 and TRBJ2-1 gives the whole variable domain EAGVAQSPRYKIIEKRQSVAFWCNPISGHATLYWYQQILGQGPKLLIQFQNNGVVDDSQLPKDRFSAERLKGVDSTLKIQPAKLEDSAVYLCASRSRPSERIYEQFFGPGTRLTVL.

For this clonotype: A read error may account for a junction end that differs from germline. CDR3 protein: CAITESSTGIGKSIQYF. The DNA for the CDR3 is TGTGCCATCACTGAGTCCTCCACAGGGATTGGCAAAAGCATTCAGTACTTC. V gene TRBV10-3 combines with J gene TRBJ2-4; D perhaps matches TRBD1 (6 bases). Germline CDR1 reads ENHRY; CDR2 reads SYGVKD. This CDR3 comprises 17 residues.

This clonotype was found once. At one boundary the junction diverges from the germline segment, which might be a read error. The CDR3 DNA reads TGCAGCGTGGGGCCGTTAGAGGCCCAGTACTTC. Protein: CSVGPLEAQYF. The rearrangement links TRBV29-1 to TRBJ2-5, with a tentative D call TRBD1 (5 bases). The CDR3 spans 11 residues. The germline gives CDR1 SQVTM, CDR2 ANQGSEA. Variable domain in full (rest from reference TRBV29-1 and TRBJ2-5): SAVISQKPSRDICQRGTSLTIQCQVDSQVTMMFWYRQQPGQSLTLIATANQGSEATYESGFVIDKFPISRPNLTFSTLTVSNMSPEDSSIYLCSVGPLEAQYFGPGTRLLVL.

Notes on this clonotype: A read error may be the cause here, since a much bigger clone is one base away. V usage is TRBV6-5 and J usage is TRBJ2-7; TRBD2 aligns across 8 bases. There are 14 residues in the CDR3. CDR1 is MNHEY and CDR2 is SVGAGI in the germline V gene. With V trimmed by 5 bases and J by 6 bases, 9 bases remained unmatched. The CDR3 DNA reads TGTGCCAGCAGTCCGGGACTAGGATTGAGCGAGCAGTACTTC. Translation gives CASSPGLGLSEQYF.